This T cell receptor (beta chain) came from a study of radiotherapy plus CTLA-4 blockade in lung cancer. Study-wide context: Of the patients, about 17% showed objective responses and roughly 34% attained disease control. Findings and caveats of the study: Early clonal dynamics of blood T cells, together with interferon-beta, were reported as the best response predictor. Subsequent to radiotherapy plus ipilimumab, tumor-derived TCR clones underwent expansion in blood.

Per the germline V gene, CDR1 is MNHNY and CDR2 is SVGAGI (reference sequence). With V trimmed by 6 bases and J by 4 bases, 7 bases remained unmatched. The CDR3 runs 15 residues. The table came from immunoSEQ multiplex PCR; TCRdb's copy has only in-frame clones and leaves some out. The table records approximately 72,000 clones, approximately 80% of them present only once. About this clone itself: The antigen is not known.

The study gave focal radiation plus ipilimumab CTLA-4 blockade to patients with chemo-refractory metastatic non-small-cell lung cancer. The TCR originated in a human donor with non-small cell lung cancer who had a complete response to radiotherapy plus ipilimumab. Sequencing was performed on peripheral blood, taken from a patient treated with radiotherapy plus ipilimumab. The V and J genes are TRBV6-6 and TRBJ2-3; 10 bases fit TRBD1. The CDR3, as DNA: TGTGCCAGCAGCTCCTTGGGACAGGGGCCAGATACGCAGTATTTT. It is translated as CASSSLGQGPDTQYF.